The next 9 T cell receptor beta chains were all read from a single sample in a study of molecular identifiers for immune sequencing clone quantification (dated by TCRdb to between 2018 and 2020). Library construction relied on PCR. TCRdb lists the instrument as Illumina HiSeq 4000. TCRdb cleaned the public reads at Q25 with fastp, built clones with MiXCR and kept in-frame beta chains. Under each unique CDR3 protein, matching rows form one entry showing the most common genes and DNA. The sample contains some 65,000 distinct CDR3 sequences, roughly 20% of them found a single time. Together, the top ten hold roughly 1.5% of the sample. The sequenced material came from naive CD8+ T cells from blood, with Jurkat cell RNA spiked in. Sample cell subset or site, as interpreted from the label and publication: FACS-sorted CD8+CD4-CCR7+CD45RA+ naive T cells. All receptors come from a human donor in good health. Some libraries in this study had Jurkat cell RNA spiked in.

There are many counts of this clonotype. The chain uses TRBV27 and TRBJ2-3; TRBD2 might be the D (5 bases). Trimming stripped 3 bases from V and 4 bases from J, with 8 bases between. Per the germline V gene, CDR1 is MNHEY and CDR2 is SMNVEV (reference sequence). This CDR3 comprises 13 residues. The DNA for the CDR3 is TGTGCCAGCAGTTTTGCGCGGGCAGATACGCAGTATTTT. It specifies CASSFARADTQYF.

Concerning this clonotype: This may be a read error, as it is one base from a much larger clone. The chain uses TRBV29-1 and TRBJ2-1; D not certain. CDR1 SQVTM and CDR2 ANQGSEA come from the germline V gene. This CDR3 is built from 14 residues. The DNA for the CDR3 is TGCAGCGTCCAAGACCCGAGCTCCTACAATGAGCAGCTCTTC. Translation gives CSVQDPSSYNEQLF.

Remarks on this clonotype: One base away lies a much larger clone, so this may be a sequencing read error. The rearrangement uses TRBV19 and TRBJ1-5; D not resolved. With 7 bases removed from V and 2 bases from J, the gap between germline ends came to 15 bases. Looked up from germline, CDR1 is LNHDA and CDR2 is SQIVND (reference sequence). This CDR3 comprises 15 residues. The CDR3 DNA reads TGTGCCAGTACCCAAACGGACTATGGCAATCAGCCCCAGCATTTT. Translated: CASTQTDYGNQPQHF.

Ten or more counts support this clonotype. The chain links TRBV19 to TRBJ2-6; possible D gene TRBD1, 5 bases. The germline V and J ends were trimmed by 10 bases and 2 bases, with 15 bases remaining between them. The CDR3 has 15 residues. Germline-derived CDR1 and CDR2 are LNHDA and SQIVND (reference sequence). The CDR3 here is CATSPDSPGANVLTF. CDR3 DNA sequence: TGTGCCACCTCTCCCGACAGTCCTGGGGCCAACGTCCTGACTTTC.

Concerning this clonotype: Being one base from a much bigger clone, this may be a read error. This rearrangement joins TRBV24-1 to TRBJ2-1; no clear D gene. CDR1 is KGHDR, CDR2 SFDVKD, per germline. The CDR3 runs 14 residues. For the CDR3, the DNA is TGTGTCACCAGTGATTTATACGGGTCCGATGAGCAGTTCTTC. This gives the protein CVTSDLYGSDEQFF.

This clonotype has a count of ten or more. The V gene is TRBV6-2 or TRBV6-3, the J gene TRBJ2-7; a possible D gene is TRBD1 (6 bases). CDR1 MNHEY and CDR2 SVGEGT come from the germline V gene. The CDR3 consists of 15 residues. The V and J ends lost 8 bases and 2 bases respectively, with 19 bases between them. The CDR3 sequence: CASARPTGTTYEQYF. CDR3 nucleotide sequence: TGTGCCAGCGCAAGGCCAACAGGGACGACCTACGAGCAGTACTTC.

This clonotype was recorded at least ten times. The CDR3 DNA is TGTGCCAGGACCGGGACTAGCGGGAGCACAGATACGCAGTATTTT. It translates to CARTGTSGSTDTQYF. This chain links TRBV2 with TRBJ2-3; 12 nucleotides line up with TRBD2. Germline CDR1 reads SNHLY; CDR2 reads FYNNEI. This CDR3 has 15 amino acids. Trimming cost V 9 bases and J 0 bases; bases outside gene matches: 4.

The chain joins TRBV7-9 to TRBJ2-7; D possibly corresponds to TRBD2 (5 bases). Germline V gene data show CDR1 as SEHNR and CDR2 as FQNEAQ (reference sequence). The ends were cut back, 2 bases at V and 2 bases at J, with 16 bases in the middle. The CDR3 covers 16 residues. This CDR3 is CASSLSRGLGTYEQYF. The CDR3 DNA reads TGTGCCAGCAGCTTATCCCGCGGGCTCGGTACCTACGAGCAGTACTTC. The variable domain in full, with the rest retrieved from reference TRBV7-9 and TRBJ2-7, is DTGVSQNPRHKITKRGQNVTFRCDPISEHNRLYWYRQTLGQGPEFLTYFQNEAQLEKSRLLSDRFSAERPKGSFSTLEIQRTEQGDSAMYLCASSLSRGLGTYEQYFGPGTRLTVT.

This clonotype was recorded many times. This sequence joins TRBV2 and TRBJ2-7; weak D call: TRBD1 (5 bases). CDR1 SNHLY and CDR2 FYNNEI come from the germline V gene. The CDR3 spans 16 residues. Trimming shortened V by 1 base and J by 5 bases, and 18 bases separated the two germline ends. CDR3 nucleotide sequence: TGTGCCAGCAGTGAAGTCTTCGGGCAGGGTGACCACGAGCAGTACTTC. This codes for CASSEVFGQGDHEQYF.